The 18 T cell receptor beta chains reported below all come from one sample, sequenced in a study of T cells in Graves' hyperthyroidism and ophthalmopathy. It was RNA transcripts that yielded the amplified TCR beta CDR3 regions. HTBI primers were employed in a first-round RT-PCR of the TCR CDR3. Each CDR3 protein is one row after TCRdb ran MiXCR on the multiplex PCR reads. The table has 96,000 or so distinct CDR3 sequences, roughly half seen once. The specimen was blood. The receptors were sampled from a middle-aged woman with Graves' hyperthyroidism.

The V and J genes are TRBV2 and TRBJ2-6; D is perhaps TRBD1 (6 bases). The CDR3 runs 16 residues. V was cut by 3 bases and J by 4 bases, with 13 bases left in between. CDR1 is SNHLY and CDR2 is FYNNEI in the germline V gene. The CDR3 coding sequence is TGTGCCAGCAGTGACGGACTCGGACAGGGGGCCAACGTCCTGACTTTC. Encoded protein: CASSDGLGQGANVLTF. Using reference TRBV2 and TRBJ2-6 for the parts outside the CDR3, the full variable domain is EPEVTQTPSHQVTQMGQEVILRCVPISNHLYFYWYRQILGQKVEFLVSFYNNEISEKSEIFDDQFSVERPDGSNFTLKIRSTKLEDSAMYFCASSDGLGQGANVLTFGAGSRLTVL.

This clonotype has at least ten counts. The chain carries TRBV5-4 and TRBJ1-5; 9 bases map to TRBD1. Germline trimming cut 3 bases from V and 4 bases from J; bases unmatched to any gene: 2. Germline loops: CDR1 SGHNT, CDR2 YYREEE (reference sequence). The CDR3 is 14 residues long. The CDR3 region is CASSSGTGNQPQHF. CDR3 DNA: TGTGCCAGCAGCTCCGGGACAGGGAATCAGCCCCAGCATTTT. Complete variable domain (other parts from reference TRBV5-4 and TRBJ1-5): ETGVTQSPTHLIKTRGQQVTLRCSSQSGHNTVSWYQQALGQGPQFIFQYYREEENGRGNFPPRFSGLQFPNYSSELNVNALELDDSALYLCASSSGTGNQPQHFGDGTRLSIL.

The chain recombines TRBV7-9 with TRBJ1-2, with 7 bases lining up with TRBD1. Germline values: CDR1 SEHNR, CDR2 FQNEAQ (reference sequence). The CDR3 is 15 amino acids. Trimming removed 6 bases from V and 8 bases from J; junction bases left unmatched: 15. The CDR3 loop reads CASSPLRGRNVGYTF. The CDR3 bases are TGTGCCAGCAGTCCCCTCAGGGGGAGAAATGTGGGCTACACCTTC.

This clonotype was seen just once. One junction end does not reproduce the germline sequence, and a read error may be involved. The rearrangement joins TRBV29-1 to TRBJ2-6; 8 bases align to TRBD1. The germline CDR1 and CDR2 sequences are SQVTM and ANQGSEA. This CDR3 has 13 amino acids. In DNA form, the CDR3 reads TGCAGCTTGGACAGGGCTGGGGCCAACGTCCTAACTTTC. This sequence encodes CSLDRAGANVLTF. The full variable domain, in which reference TRBV29-1 and TRBJ2-6 provide the parts outside the CDR3, is SAVISQKPSRDICQRGTSLTIQCQVDSQVTMMFWYRQQPGQSLTLIATANQGSEATYESGFVIDKFPISRPNLTFSTLTVSNMSPEDSSIYLCSLDRAGANVLTFGAGSRLTVL.

This clonotype occurred many times. The rearrangement uses TRBV29-1 and TRBJ1-4; 9 bases fit TRBD1. V gave up 6 bases and J gave up 7 bases; unmatched junction bases: 9. The germline V gene encodes CDR1 SQVTM and CDR2 ANQGSEA. The CDR3 runs to 14 residues. DNA for the CDR3: TGCAGCGTAGGAACAGGGGGCACGGGTGAAAAACTGTTTTTT. This translates into CSVGTGGTGEKLFF. The full variable domain, in which reference TRBV29-1 and TRBJ1-4 provide the parts outside the CDR3, is SAVISQKPSRDICQRGTSLTIQCQVDSQVTMMFWYRQQPGQSLTLIATANQGSEATYESGFVIDKFPISRPNLTFSTLTVSNMSPEDSSIYLCSVGTGGTGEKLFFGSGTQLSVL.

This clonotype was recorded many times. The chain recombines TRBV20-1 with TRBJ2-3; 9 bases are a match to TRBD2. CDR1 and CDR2 from the germline V gene are DFQATT and SNEGSKA (reference sequence). The V and J ends lost 0 bases and 14 bases, in that order; junction bases with no gene match: 12. The CDR3 totals 14 residues. The CDR3 coding sequence is TGCAGTGCTAGAGATGGGGCGGGAGGGCCCTCCCGGTATTTT. This translates into CSARDGAGGPSRYF.

With regard to this clonotype: A read error may be the cause here, since a much bigger clone is one base away. The CDR3 sequence: CASSPTWEDYGYAF. DNA of the CDR3: TGCGCCAGCAGCCCGACCTGGGAGGACTATGGCTACGCCTTC. This rearrangement joins TRBV4-1 to TRBJ1-2; D is uncertain. The germline V gene has CDR1 MGHRA and CDR2 YSYEKL. The CDR3 contains 14 residues.

This chain links TRBV9 with TRBJ2-3; maybe TRBD2 (6 bases). The CDR3 covers 16 residues. In germline, CDR1 is SGDLS, CDR2 YYNGEE. V was trimmed by 4 bases and J by 4 bases, leaving 19 bases between them. The CDR3 nucleotides are TGTGCCAGCAGCCCCGTTAGCGGAAATTTGGCAGATACGCAGTATTTT. Translated: CASSPVSGNLADTQYF.

To note about this clonotype: This sequence may be a read error, since a much larger clone differs from it by one base. This chain connects TRBV7-9 to TRBJ1-4, with D maybe TRBD1 (5 bases). This CDR3 is built from 15 residues. Germline V gives CDR1 SEHNR, CDR2 FQNEAQ (reference sequence). Trimming removed 3 bases at V and 0 bases at J, with 8 bases between. DNA of the CDR3: TGTGCCAGCAGCTTTGGGGGTGCAACTAATGAAAAACTGTTTTTT. Translation gives CASSFGGATNEKLFF.

V gene TRBV29-1 combines with J gene TRBJ1-5; 7 bases fit TRBD1. The CDR3 is made up of 12 amino acids. J was trimmed by 7 bases and V by 6 bases; bases with no gene match: 6. Germline V gene data show CDR1 as SQVTM and CDR2 as ANQGSEA. The CDR3 region is CSVRTGDQPQHF. CDR3 DNA sequence: TGCAGCGTAAGGACAGGTGACCAGCCCCAGCATTTT.

This chain links TRBV5-1 with TRBJ2-7, with 11 bases fitting TRBD1. The CDR3 runs to 13 residues. Germline V gives CDR1 SGHRS, CDR2 YFSETQ. Trimming cost V 4 bases and J 6 bases; bases outside gene matches: 3. The CDR3 nucleotides read TGCGCCAGCAGCGGGACAGGGGGTGGCGAGCAGTACTTC. Its translation: CASSGTGGGEQYF.

This clonotype occurred many times. The J gene is TRBJ2-7, the V gene TRBV4-1; 7 bases are shared with TRBD2. Per germline, CDR1 MGHRA and CDR2 YSYEKL. V dropped 2 bases and J dropped 3; count of bases not matched to a gene: 4. CDR3 length equals 14 residues. The DNA of the CDR3 is TGCGCCAGCAGCCAAACCAGGGAGGGCTACGAGCAGTACTTC. Protein product: CASSQTREGYEQYF.

The chain couples TRBV28 to TRBJ2-7; 8 bases are a match to TRBD1. Germline assignment: CDR1 MDHEN and CDR2 SYDVKM. This CDR3 region has 15 residues. Losses at the gene ends were 2 bases for V and 6 bases for J; bases not matched to a gene: 9. CDR3 sequence reads: CASSLPGQGRVEQYF. The CDR3 coding sequence is TGTGCCAGCAGTTTACCAGGACAGGGAAGGGTCGAGCAGTACTTC.

This clonotype was seen at least ten times. The chain employs TRBV7-8 and TRBJ2-2; tentative D call: TRBD1 (6 bases). Germline lookup yields CDR1 SGHVS and CDR2 FQNEAQ. V was pared by 8 bases and J by 1 base, with 14 bases between. The CDR3 is made up of 15 amino acids. The CDR3 sequence: CASDTTGLNTGELFF. Written as DNA, the CDR3 is TGTGCCAGCGACACCACAGGGTTGAACACCGGGGAGCTGTTTTTT.

The CDR3 region is CSTRNPGTGGAGDSPDTQYF. CDR3 coding DNA: TGCAGTACCCGCAATCCCGGGACAGGGGGCGCAGGGGATTCCCCAGATACGCAGTATTTT. The chain recombines TRBV20-1 with TRBJ2-3; 12 bases are a match to TRBD1. The CDR3 has 20 amino acids. Germline CDR1 and CDR2: DFQATT and SNEGSKA (reference sequence). V shed 8 bases and J 4 bases; nucleotides not matched to a gene: 25.

This chain connects TRBV20-1 to TRBJ2-5; the match to TRBD2 covers 8 bases. Germline assignment: CDR1 DFQATT and CDR2 SNEGSKA (reference sequence). This CDR3 has 13 amino acids. The CDR3 DNA sequence: TGCAGCCAAGTCACTAGCGGCCAAGAGACCCAGTACTTC. Protein product: CSQVTSGQETQYF.

This clonotype has more than one count but fewer than ten. The rearrangement links TRBV6-6 to TRBJ1-1, with a possible D match to TRBD1 (5 bases). V was pared by 6 bases and J by 5 bases, with 19 bases between. This CDR3 spans 15 amino acids. The germline CDR1 and CDR2 sequences are MNHNY and SVGAGI (reference sequence). CDR3 nucleotide sequence: TGTGCCAGCAGGGAAAGAAGGGGCTGGGGGACTGAAGCTTTCTTT. It yields the protein CASRERRGWGTEAFF.

This clonotype was recorded many times. The chain employs TRBV29-1 and TRBJ1-1; TRBD1 might be the D (6 bases). Trimming took 3 bases from V and 0 from J, leaving 8 bases between them. The CDR3 has 13 amino acids. Germline assignment: CDR1 SQVTM and CDR2 ANQGSEA. CDR3 in amino acids: CSVEGAMNTEAFF. The CDR3 nucleotides are TGCAGCGTTGAGGGGGCCATGAACACTGAAGCTTTCTTT.